The source of this T cell receptor beta chain is a study of T-cell memory formation after mild COVID-19. Libraries for TCRalpha and TCRbeta carried sample barcodes and unique molecular identifiers via 5'RACE. TCRdb re-called the 5' RACE reads through MiXCR, storing one row per CDR3 protein. The sample has roughly 300,000 distinct CDR3 sequences; roughly 15% are singletons. Study-wide results and limits: There were some responding clones in pre-infection memory, which suggested that cross-reactive memory had joined. Balance between CD4 and CD8 was seen in clones contracting day 15 to 85, and a CD4+ lean was seen in later expanders.

This clonotype was recorded a few times. Its target is not known. Germline CDR1 and CDR2: MGHRA and YSYEKL. The V and J ends lost 4 bases and 0 bases, in that order; junction bases with no gene match: 9. The CDR3 is 18 residues long. The material sequenced was PBMCs or a T cell subset sorted from them (not recorded which). The source is a young man who had mild COVID-19 (a few samples of this study predate the infection). Cell type and time point are not known. The chain couples TRBV4-1 to TRBJ1-6; TRBD1 matches at 7 bases. CDR3 DNA sequence: TGCGCCAGCAGCCCCCGGACAGGAACGAGCTCCTATAATTCACCCCTCCACTTT. It is translated as CASSPRTGTSSYNSPLHF.